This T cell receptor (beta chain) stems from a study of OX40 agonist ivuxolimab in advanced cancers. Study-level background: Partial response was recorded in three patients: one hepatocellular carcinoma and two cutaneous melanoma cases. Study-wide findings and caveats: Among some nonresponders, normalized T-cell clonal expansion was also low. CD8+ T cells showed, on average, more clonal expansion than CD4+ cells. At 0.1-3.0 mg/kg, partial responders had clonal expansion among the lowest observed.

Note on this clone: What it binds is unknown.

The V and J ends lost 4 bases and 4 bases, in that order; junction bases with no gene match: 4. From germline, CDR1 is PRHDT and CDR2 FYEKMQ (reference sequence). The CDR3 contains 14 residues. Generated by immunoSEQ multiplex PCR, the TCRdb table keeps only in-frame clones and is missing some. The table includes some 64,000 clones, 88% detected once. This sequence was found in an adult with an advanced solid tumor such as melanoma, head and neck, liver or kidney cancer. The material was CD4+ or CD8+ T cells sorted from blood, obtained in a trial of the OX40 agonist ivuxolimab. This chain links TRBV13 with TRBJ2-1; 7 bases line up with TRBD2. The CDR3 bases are TGTGCCAGCAGCTCGGCGGGAGTGTACAATGAGCAGTTCTTC. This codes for CASSSAGVYNEQFF.